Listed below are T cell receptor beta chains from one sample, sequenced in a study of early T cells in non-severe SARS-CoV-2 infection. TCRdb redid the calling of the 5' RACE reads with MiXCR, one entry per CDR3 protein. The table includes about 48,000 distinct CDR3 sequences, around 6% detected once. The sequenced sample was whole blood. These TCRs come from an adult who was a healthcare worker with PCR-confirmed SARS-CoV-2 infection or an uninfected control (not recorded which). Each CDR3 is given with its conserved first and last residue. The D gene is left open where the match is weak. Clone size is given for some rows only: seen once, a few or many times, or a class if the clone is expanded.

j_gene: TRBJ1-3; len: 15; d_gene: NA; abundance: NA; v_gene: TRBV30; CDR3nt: TGTGCCTGGAGTCGGGTTTGGGGGGCTGGAAACACCATATATTTT; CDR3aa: CAWSRVWGAGNTIYF
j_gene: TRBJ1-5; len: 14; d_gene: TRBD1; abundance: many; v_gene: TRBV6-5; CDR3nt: TGTGCCAGCAGTGAGGACAGGGCAAATCAGCCCCAGCATTTT; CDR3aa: CASSEDRANQPQHF
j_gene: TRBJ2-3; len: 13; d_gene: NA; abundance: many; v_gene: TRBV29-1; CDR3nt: TGCAGCGTCGCCGGGACTGGGTCCCCCGCGCAGTATTTT; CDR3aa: CSVAGTGSPAQYF
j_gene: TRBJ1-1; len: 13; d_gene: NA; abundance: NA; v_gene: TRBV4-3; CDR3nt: TGCGCCAGCAGCCAAGATGGTCGGGGTGAAGCTTTCTTT; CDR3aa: CASSQDGRGEAFF
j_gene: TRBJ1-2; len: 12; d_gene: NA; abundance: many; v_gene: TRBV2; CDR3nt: TGTGCCAGCAGTGACGGCTACTATGGCTACACCTTC; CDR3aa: CASSDGYYGYTF
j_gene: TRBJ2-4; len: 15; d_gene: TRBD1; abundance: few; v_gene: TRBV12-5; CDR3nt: TGTGCTAGTGGTTCCCGACAGGGAACCAAAAACATTCAGTACTTC; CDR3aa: CASGSRQGTKNIQYF
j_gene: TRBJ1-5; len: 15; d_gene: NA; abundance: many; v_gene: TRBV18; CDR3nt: TGTGCCAGCTCGCTAGACCGGGACGGGAATCAGCCCCAGCATTTT; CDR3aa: CASSLDRDGNQPQHF
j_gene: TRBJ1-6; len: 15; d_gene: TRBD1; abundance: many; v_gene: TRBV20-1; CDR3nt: TGCAGTGCCTTTAAAGAGGGGGCGAACAATTCACCCCTCCACTTT; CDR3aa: CSAFKEGANNSPLHF
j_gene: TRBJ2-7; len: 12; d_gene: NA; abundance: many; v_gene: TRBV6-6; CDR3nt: TGTGCCACCCAGGGGTGGGCGCACGAGCAGTACTTC; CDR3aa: CATQGWAHEQYF
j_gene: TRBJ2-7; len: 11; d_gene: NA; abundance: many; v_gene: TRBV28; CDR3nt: TGTGCCAGCAGGCATCGTTCCGAGCAGTACTTC; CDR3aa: CASRHRSEQYF
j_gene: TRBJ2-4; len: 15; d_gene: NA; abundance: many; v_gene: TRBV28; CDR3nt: TGTGCCAGCAGTCCACAGAAGGCTGGGGAGAACATTCAGTACTTC; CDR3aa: CASSPQKAGENIQYF
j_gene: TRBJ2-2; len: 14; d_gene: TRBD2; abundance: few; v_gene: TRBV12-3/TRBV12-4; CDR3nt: TGTGCCAGCACCCTTGGCAGCGGGAGGGGTGAGCTGTTTTTT; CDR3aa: CASTLGSGRGELFF
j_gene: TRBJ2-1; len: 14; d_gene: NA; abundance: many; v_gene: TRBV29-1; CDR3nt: TGCAGCGTTGAGCTCCGTGTGTCCTACAATGAGCAGTTCTTC; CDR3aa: CSVELRVSYNEQFF
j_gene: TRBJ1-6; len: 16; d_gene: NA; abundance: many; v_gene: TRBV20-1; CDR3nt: TGCAGTGCTAGAGGGACAGACCGCTCCTATAATTCACCCCTCCACTTT; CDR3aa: CSARGTDRSYNSPLHF
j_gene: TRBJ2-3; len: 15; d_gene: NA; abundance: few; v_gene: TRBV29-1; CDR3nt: TGCAGCGTTGAAGATCCTTACAGGATGAGGGATACGCAGTATTTT; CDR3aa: CSVEDPYRMRDTQYF
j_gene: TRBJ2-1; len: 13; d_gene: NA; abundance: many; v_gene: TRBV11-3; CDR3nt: TGTGCCAGCAGCTTAGGAATTTCCAATGAGCAGTTCTTC; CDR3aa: CASSLGISNEQFF
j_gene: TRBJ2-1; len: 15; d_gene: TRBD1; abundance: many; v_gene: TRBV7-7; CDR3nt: TGTGCTAGCAGCCTAGGGACAGGGCCTTACAATGAGCAGTTCTTC; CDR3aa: CASSLGTGPYNEQFF
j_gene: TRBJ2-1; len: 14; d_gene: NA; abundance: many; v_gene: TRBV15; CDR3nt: TGTGCCACCAGCAGATCTAGCTCCTACAATGAGCAGTTCTTC; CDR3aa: CATSRSSSYNEQFF
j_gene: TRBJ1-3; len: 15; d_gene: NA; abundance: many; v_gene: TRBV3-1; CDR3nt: TGTGCCAGCAGCTCGGGAAAGGGAGGAGCGGACACCATATATTTT; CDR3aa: CASSSGKGGADTIYF
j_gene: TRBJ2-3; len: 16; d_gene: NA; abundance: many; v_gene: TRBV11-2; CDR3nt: TGTGCCAGCACCCGAGGGGCAGGCCACCCCACAGATACGCAGTATTTT; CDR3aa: CASTRGAGHPTDTQYF
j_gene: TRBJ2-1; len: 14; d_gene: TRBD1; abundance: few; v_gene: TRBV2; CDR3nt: TGTGCCAGCAGTGCCGGGACAGGGAGCGATGAGCAGTTCTTC; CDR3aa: CASSAGTGSDEQFF
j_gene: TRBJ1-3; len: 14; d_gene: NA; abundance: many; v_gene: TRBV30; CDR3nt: TGTGCCTGGGCAGACGGATACTCTGGAAACACCATATATTTT; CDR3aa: CAWADGYSGNTIYF
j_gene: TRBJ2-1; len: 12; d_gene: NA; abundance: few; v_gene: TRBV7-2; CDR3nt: TGTGCCAGCAGCTTACTCGTTTGGCCCCAGTTCTTC; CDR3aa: CASSLLVWPQFF
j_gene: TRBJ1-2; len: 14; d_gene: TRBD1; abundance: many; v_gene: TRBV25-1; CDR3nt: TGTGCCAGCTCCAAAGGGGGCGAGGGGTATGGCTACACCTTC; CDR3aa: CASSKGGEGYGYTF
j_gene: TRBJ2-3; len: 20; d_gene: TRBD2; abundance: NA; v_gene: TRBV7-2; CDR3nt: TGTGCCAGCAGCTTATTCCCCCCTACTACTAGCGGGGGGCCGATAGATACGCAGTATTTT; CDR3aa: CASSLFPPTTSGGPIDTQYF
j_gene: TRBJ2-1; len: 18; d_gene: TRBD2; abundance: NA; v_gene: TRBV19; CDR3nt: TGTGCCAGTAGCCTCTGGGGCGGGAGGGCCATGTCTAGAAATGAGCAGTTCTTC; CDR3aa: CASSLWGGRAMSRNEQFF
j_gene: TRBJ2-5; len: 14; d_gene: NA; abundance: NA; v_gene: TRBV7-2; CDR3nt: TGTGCCAGCAGCTTAGTGGGGGCTCAAGAGACCCAGTACTTC; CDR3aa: CASSLVGAQETQYF
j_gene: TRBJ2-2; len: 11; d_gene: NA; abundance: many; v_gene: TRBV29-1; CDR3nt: TGCAGCGGGGGAAACACCGGGGAGCTGTTTTTT; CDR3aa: CSGGNTGELFF
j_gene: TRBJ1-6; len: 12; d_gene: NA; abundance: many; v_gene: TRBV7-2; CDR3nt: TGTGCCAGCAGCTTACAGAATTCACCCCTCCACTTT; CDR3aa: CASSLQNSPLHF
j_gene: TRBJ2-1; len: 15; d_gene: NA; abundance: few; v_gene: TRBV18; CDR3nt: TGTGCCAGCTCACCAGGACTGGGGACCTACAATGAGCAGTTCTTC; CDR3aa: CASSPGLGTYNEQFF
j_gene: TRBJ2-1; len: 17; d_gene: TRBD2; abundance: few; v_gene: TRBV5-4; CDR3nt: TGTGCCAGCAGCCCCGGACTAGCGGGGGGGCGCGACAATGAGCAGTTCTTC; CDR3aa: CASSPGLAGGRDNEQFF